The 28 T cell receptor beta chains given below trace back to one sample, sequenced in a study of read filtering for tumor transcriptome and immune sequencing. The library was built from around 380 ng RNA with molecular barcoded adaptors for alpha/delta and beta/gamma chains. Using its own MiXCR run on the reads, TCRdb lists one record per CDR3 protein. In the table there are about 54,000 distinct CDR3 sequences, 9% to 15% of which are singletons. Sequencing was performed on a population of CD138-negative cells sorted from bone marrow. The receptors were gathered from a donor at least 40 years old with multiple myeloma.

This clonotype has at least ten counts. V gene TRBV29-1 combines with J gene TRBJ1-5; the D gene is possibly TRBD1 (6 bases). This CDR3 is 11 amino acids long. From germline, CDR1 is SQVTM and CDR2 ANQGSEA. V lost 6 bases, J lost 4 bases, and 7 bases lay in between. This CDR3 reads CSVGQNQPQHF. The CDR3 DNA follows: TGCAGCGTCGGACAGAATCAGCCCCAGCATTTT.

In this sample, this clonotype turned up a few times. The chain combines TRBV2 with TRBJ2-5; possibly TRBD1 or TRBD2 for D (5 bases each). The CDR3 runs 14 residues. Per the germline V gene, CDR1 is SNHLY and CDR2 is FYNNEI. Trimming cost V 8 bases and J 6 bases, with 19 bases left between them. The CDR3, as DNA: TGTGCCAGCGGTCTTGGGGACCCATGGCAGACCCAGTACTTC. Encoded protein: CASGLGDPWQTQYF.

This clonotype was seen many times. The chain recombines TRBV7-3 with TRBJ2-1; D is perhaps TRBD2 (6 bases). Trimming shortened V by 0 bases and J by 6 bases, and 18 bases separated the two germline ends. CDR1 is SGHTA and CDR2 is FQGTGA in the germline V gene. The CDR3 sequence is 17 residues long. CDR3 coding DNA: TGTGCCAGCAGCTTAACAAGGAAGGGAGGCCCTTCCAATGAGCAGTTCTTC. Its protein is CASSLTRKGGPSNEQFF. The full variable domain, completed using reference TRBV7-3 and TRBJ2-1, is GAGVSQTPSNKVTEKGKYVELRCDPISGHTALYWYRQSLGQGPEFLIYFQGTGAADDSGLPNDRFFAVRPEGSVSTLKIQRTERGDSAVYLCASSLTRKGGPSNEQFFGPGTRLTVL.

The table lists this clonotype with many counts. This chain connects TRBV7-3 to TRBJ2-5, with D possibly TRBD2 on 5 matching bases. Trimming left V 4 bases short and J 1 base short, with 13 bases between. The germline V gene encodes CDR1 SGHTA and CDR2 FQGTGA. The CDR3 runs to 15 residues. CDR3 region: CASSSSPDFQETQYF. In DNA, the CDR3 is TGTGCCAGCAGCTCGAGTCCGGACTTCCAAGAGACCCAGTACTTC.

Worth noting for this clonotype: A much more abundant neighbour one base away suggests this may be a read error. The chain has TRBV19 and TRBJ2-1, with TRBD2 identical over 8 bases. This CDR3 has 16 amino acids. Looked up from germline, CDR1 is LNHDA and CDR2 is SQIVND (reference sequence). The CDR3 nucleotides read TGTGCCAGTAGTAAACAGCGGGGGCCCTCCTTCAATGAGCAGTTCTTC. Translated: CASSKQRGPSFNEQFF.

This clonotype was observed many times. The CDR3 sequence: CASSSFPGSGTGIRSTEAFF. The CDR3, as DNA: TGTGCCAGCAGTTCTTTCCCCGGTTCCGGGACAGGGATTCGGTCCACTGAAGCTTTCTTT. The chain is built from TRBV6-6 and TRBJ1-1; 9 bases align to TRBD1. V trimming: 4 bases; J trimming: 4 bases; junction bases outside the gene matches: 22. Germline CDR1 MNHNY, CDR2 SVGAGI (reference sequence). The CDR3 sequence is 20 residues long.

This clonotype has ten or more counts. The J gene is TRBJ2-2, the V gene TRBV4-1, with D possibly called TRBD1 or TRBD2 (7 bases each). This CDR3 has 14 amino acids. V was pared by 11 bases and J by 2 bases, with 15 bases between. Germline lookup yields CDR1 MGHRA and CDR2 YSYEKL. The DNA of the CDR3 is TGCGCCTCCGGGGAGGGGGCAAACACCGGGGAGCTGTTTTTT. It encodes CASGEGANTGELFF.

This clonotype was detected many times. The rearrangement links TRBV2 to TRBJ1-5, with D possibly matching TRBD1 (5 bases). Trimming pared 3 bases from V and 6 bases from J, leaving 12 bases between. Germline V gives CDR1 SNHLY, CDR2 FYNNEI. The CDR3 extends over 14 amino acids. The CDR3 bases are TGTGCCAGCAGTGACCGGGGCTCGATTCAGCCCCAGCATTTT. It is translated as CASSDRGSIQPQHF.

This clonotype turned up a few times. This may stem from a read error, because a much larger clone lies one nucleotide away. V usage is TRBV6-2 or TRBV6-3 and J usage is TRBJ2-4, with 7 positions matching TRBD1. Germline CDR1 is MNHEY and CDR2 is SVGEGT. This CDR3 contains 14 residues. The CDR3, as DNA: TGTGCCAGCAGAAGAGACAGGGCCAAAAACATTCAGCACTTC. It yields the protein CASRRDRAKNIQHF.

This clonotype was found many times. The V gene is TRBV5-1, the J gene TRBJ2-2; D not resolved. The length of the CDR3 is 13 residues. Germline values: CDR1 SGHRS, CDR2 YFSETQ. V was trimmed by 2 bases and J by 4 bases, leaving 6 bases between them. CDR3 sequence reads: CASSLQTTGELFF. CDR3 nucleotides: TGCGCCAGCAGCTTACAGACCACCGGGGAGCTGTTTTTT. Filled out from reference TRBV5-1 and TRBJ2-2, the complete variable domain reads KAGVTQTPRYLIKTRGQQVTLSCSPISGHRSVSWYQQTPGQGLQFLFEYFSETQRNKGNFPGRFSGRQFSNSRSEMNVSTLELGDSALYLCASSLQTTGELFFGEGSRLTVL.

This clonotype was seen at least ten times. The chain is built from TRBV19 and TRBJ2-3; D gene ambiguous. From germline, CDR1 is LNHDA and CDR2 SQIVND (reference sequence). CDR3 length: 13 amino acids. V dropped 7 bases and J dropped 1 base, with 9 bases sitting between them. CDR3 in amino acids: CASKSIGTDTQYF. The CDR3 region has the DNA TGTGCCAGTAAAAGTATCGGCACAGATACGCAGTATTTT.

This clonotype was picked up a small number of times. The CDR3: CASRENYGYTF. The CDR3 DNA sequence: TGTGCCAGCAGGGAAAACTATGGCTACACCTTC. This rearrangement joins TRBV6-2 or TRBV6-3 to TRBJ1-2; D ambiguous. V was clipped by 6 bases and J by 2 bases, with 4 bases between them. The CDR3 consists of 11 residues. The germline CDR1 and CDR2 sequences are MNHEY and SVGEGT.

This clonotype was counted many times. This chain joins TRBV5-1 and TRBJ2-4, with D uncertain. Germline CDR1 reads SGHRS; CDR2 reads YFSETQ. Trimming pared 0 bases from V and 5 bases from J, leaving 9 bases between. CDR3 length: 14 residues. The CDR3 loop reads CASSLVPGENIQYF. The CDR3 DNA follows: TGCGCCAGCAGCTTGGTGCCAGGTGAAAACATTCAGTACTTC.

This clonotype was observed a handful of times. This could be a read error, since a much larger clone is one nucleotide away. V is TRBV5-1 and J is TRBJ1-5, with D maybe TRBD1 (5 bases). CDR3 length: 16 residues. CDR1 and CDR2 (germline): SGHRS, YFSETQ. The CDR3 sequence is CTSSRRPGRSNQPQHF. The CDR3 nucleotides read TGCACCAGCTCCCGGCGGCCGGGACGGAGCAATCAGCCCCAGCATTTT.

As concerns this clonotype: This may be a read error: a much more frequent sequence differs by one nucleotide. J is TRBJ2-2 and V is TRBV29-1; D gene uncertain. Germline CDR1 reads SQVTM; CDR2 reads ANQGSEA. The CDR3 has 12 residues. V was trimmed by 8 bases and J by 0 bases, leaving 7 bases between them. The CDR3 loop reads CSFPSNTGELFF. The CDR3, as DNA: TGCAGCTTCCCGTCGAACACCGGGGAGCTGTTTTTT.

This clonotype was observed many times. The chain uses TRBV20-1 and TRBJ1-1; unclear D gene. Trimming took off 5 bases at V and 1 base at J, with 8 bases between the two ends. Per the germline V gene, CDR1 is DFQATT and CDR2 is SNEGSKA (reference sequence). The CDR3 extends over 12 amino acids. CDR3 residues: CSAPGRNTEAFF. DNA of the CDR3: TGCAGTGCTCCCGGACGGAACACTGAAGCTTTCTTT.

There are many counts of this clonotype. The V gene is TRBV4-1, the J gene TRBJ1-1; D not resolved. Germline CDR1 is MGHRA and CDR2 is YSYEKL. Trimming pared 0 bases from V and 12 bases from J, leaving 5 bases between. The CDR3 has 10 amino acids. The chain's CDR3 is CASSQDRTFF. The CDR3 region has the DNA TGCGCCAGCAGCCAAGATCGAACTTTCTTT.

This clonotype was counted ten times or more. The V call is TRBV5-1, the J call TRBJ2-7, with 8 nucleotides matching TRBD1. CDR3 size: 14 residues. Trimming removed 2 bases from V and 5 bases from J; junction bases left unmatched: 6. The germline CDR1 and CDR2 sequences are SGHRS and YFSETQ. The CDR3 nucleotides read TGCGCCAGCAGCTTAAGCAGGGGGCTTGACGAGCAGTACTTC. Translation gives CASSLSRGLDEQYF.

This clonotype was counted many times. V and J are TRBV7-3 and TRBJ2-2, with a weak D call TRBD1 (6 bases). The CDR3 has 16 residues. The germline V gene encodes CDR1 SGHTA and CDR2 FQGTGA. V dropped 5 bases and J dropped 0 bases, with 13 bases sitting between them. CDR3 sequence: CASSLRRTANTGELFF. The CDR3 DNA sequence: TGTGCCAGCAGCCTAAGGCGGACAGCGAACACCGGGGAGCTGTTTTTT.

This clonotype was recorded at least ten times. This chain uses TRBV7-8 with TRBJ2-5, with D perhaps TRBD1 (5 bases). V gave up 2 bases and J gave up 3 bases, with 16 bases separating them. This CDR3 is 16 amino acids long. Germline V lookup: CDR1 SGHVS, CDR2 FQNEAQ. CDR3 protein: CASSLPDAGMEETQYF. CDR3 sequence (DNA): TGTGCCAGCAGCTTACCGGACGCAGGGATGGAAGAGACCCAGTACTTC.

This clonotype showed up many times. V usage is TRBV9 and J usage is TRBJ1-1; TRBD1 matches at 8 bases. V lost 3 bases, J lost 1 base, and 8 bases stayed unmatched. This CDR3 has 16 amino acids. Germline V gene data show CDR1 as SGDLS and CDR2 as YYNGEE. The CDR3: CASSGRFQGANTEAFF. CDR3 nucleotide sequence: TGTGCCAGCAGCGGACGATTCCAGGGGGCGAACACTGAAGCTTTCTTT.

This clonotype came up many times. The V call is TRBV6-4, the J call TRBJ2-1; D not certain. Trimming pared 2 bases from V and 6 bases from J, leaving 8 bases between. Germline V gene lookup returns CDR1 MRHNA and CDR2 SNTAGT. The CDR3 runs to 13 residues. As DNA, the CDR3 is TGTGCCAGCAGTGACACGACTTCCAATGAGCAGTTCTTC. It is translated as CASSDTTSNEQFF.

This clonotype was detected ten times or more. J is TRBJ2-2 and V is TRBV6-2 or TRBV6-3; D remains unclear. CDR1 and CDR2 (germline): MNHEY, SVGEGT. Trimming stripped 4 bases from V and 7 bases from J, with 7 bases between. The CDR3 has 12 amino acids. The CDR3 region is CASSFDYGELFF. CDR3 coding DNA: TGTGCCAGCAGTTTTGATTACGGGGAGCTGTTTTTT.

This clonotype has at least ten counts. The chain recombines TRBV27 with TRBJ2-5; 11 bases fit TRBD2. The ends lost 8 bases at V and 4 bases at J; junction bases unmatched: 12. CDR3 length: 16 residues. Per germline, CDR1 MNHEY and CDR2 SMNVEV (reference sequence). In nucleotides, the CDR3 is TGTGCCAGCGGATGGGAGTTAGCGGGGGGGCTAGAGACCCAGTACTTC. Protein: CASGWELAGGLETQYF.

The sample holds a few counts of this clonotype. A much larger clone sits a single nucleotide away, making a read error possible. V gene TRBV20-1 combines with J gene TRBJ2-3; the match to TRBD2 covers 10 bases. Germline CDR1 DFQATT, CDR2 SNEGSKA (reference sequence). This CDR3 has 17 amino acids. CDR3 bases: TGCAGTGCTAGTGGGGGTAGTTCTAGCGGGGGTTTTGATACGCGGTATTTT. Translating gives CSASGGSSSGGFDTRYF.

This chain links TRBV18 with TRBJ1-6; 9 bases are a match to TRBD1. Germline CDR1 and CDR2: KGHSH and LQKENI. The length of the CDR3 is 15 residues. With 6 bases clipped from V and 13 bases from J, the junction kept 13 bases outside the gene matches. The CDR3 loop is CASSSRDRAPNPLHF. For the CDR3, the DNA is TGTGCCAGCTCGAGTCGGGACAGGGCCCCAAACCCCCTCCACTTT.

In this sample, this clonotype turned up many times. A much larger clonotype is one base distant, so this may be a read error. The gene calls are TRBV20-1 and TRBJ2-1, with D unclear. This CDR3 contains 11 residues. V was cut by 1 base and J by 12 bases, with 10 bases left in between. Germline values: CDR1 DFQATT, CDR2 SNEGSKA (reference sequence). CDR3 coding DNA: TGCAGTGCTAGAGGAGACCATGGGCAGTTCTTC. This sequence encodes CSARGDHGQFF.

To note about this clonotype: This is likely a read error, given that the CDR3 carries no conserved phenylalanine or tryptophan at its end. The DNA is omitted, as the CDR3 cannot be located on it reliably, and the CDR3 follows TCRdb's listing. The chain employs TRBV5-1 and TRBJ2-5; the table names TRBD1, a call not compared with the DNA. CDR1 is SGHRS, CDR2 YFSETQ, per germline. The CDR3 numbers 16 amino acids, ends counted. CDR3 residues: CASSLGLRGFQETLYS.